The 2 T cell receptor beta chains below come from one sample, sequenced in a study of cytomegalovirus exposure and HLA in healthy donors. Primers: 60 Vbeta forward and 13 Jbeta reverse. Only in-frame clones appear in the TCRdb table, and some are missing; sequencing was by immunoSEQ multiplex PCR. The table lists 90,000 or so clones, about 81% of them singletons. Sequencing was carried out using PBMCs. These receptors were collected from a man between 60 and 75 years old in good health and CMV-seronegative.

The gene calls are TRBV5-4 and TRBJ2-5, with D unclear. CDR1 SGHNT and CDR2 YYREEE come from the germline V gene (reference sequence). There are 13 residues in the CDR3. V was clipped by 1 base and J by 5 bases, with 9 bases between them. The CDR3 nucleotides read TGTGCCAGCAGCTTGTTGCCGGGTGAGACCCAGTACTTC. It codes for CASSLLPGETQYF.

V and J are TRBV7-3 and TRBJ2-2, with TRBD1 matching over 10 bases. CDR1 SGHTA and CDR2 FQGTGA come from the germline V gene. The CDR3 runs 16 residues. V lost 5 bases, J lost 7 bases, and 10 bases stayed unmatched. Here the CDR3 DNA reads TGTGCCAGCAGCCTCCAGGGGGACAGGGGAGTCGGGGAGCTGTTTTTT. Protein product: CASSLQGDRGVGELFF.